The clone carrying this T cell receptor beta chain was observed a few times. The antigen remains undetermined. This record comes from a study of identical twins. The study's findings and limits: Zero-insertion analyses were open to partial confounding by invariant MAIT and iNKT cells.

Template switching (which added a universal primer site) was used, and cDNA carried unique molecular identifiers. TCRdb fed the 5' RACE reads into MiXCR, producing one record per CDR3 protein. There are a few hundred thousand distinct CDR3 sequences in the sample; roughly 10% occur only once, and 8% to 9.5% lies in the top ten. This CDR3 is 16 amino acids long. Trimming cost V 5 bases and J 2 bases, with 16 bases left between them. CDR1 MNHNY and CDR2 SVGAGI come from the germline V gene (reference sequence). The genes are TRBV6-6 and TRBJ2-1, with a weak D call TRBD2 (6 bases). The sample was naive T cells sorted from blood. This clonotype was sampled from a woman in her 50s in good health. The CDR3 DNA is TGTGCCAGCAGTAGGGTCTCCGGAGGGGCCTACAATGAGCAGTTCTTC. Residues: CASSRVSGGAYNEQFF.